This record looks at one T cell receptor (beta chain) sequence and its context. Sequencing used immunoSEQ multiplex PCR; TCRdb keeps in-frame clones, though not all of them. The sample has approximately 760,000 clones; 80% to 90% are singletons. This entry comes from a study of shared T cell receptors in the human thymus. CDR1 is SGHTA and CDR2 is FQGNSA in the germline V gene. There are 15 residues in the CDR3. V lost 4 bases to trimming and J lost 5 bases; unmatched junction nucleotides: 9. This same sample was also taken into another study, of human thymus T cells. According to that study: Thymic tissue was derived from resections collected during corrective heart surgery.

The sequenced material came from thymocytes. V is TRBV7-2 and J is TRBJ1-1; TRBD1 aligns across 8 bases. The receptor was derived from a girl less than two years old with a congenital heart defect. This CDR3 is CASSCDRGSGTEAFF. CDR3 coding DNA: TGTGCCAGCAGCTGCGACAGGGGATCGGGGACTGAAGCTTTCTTT.